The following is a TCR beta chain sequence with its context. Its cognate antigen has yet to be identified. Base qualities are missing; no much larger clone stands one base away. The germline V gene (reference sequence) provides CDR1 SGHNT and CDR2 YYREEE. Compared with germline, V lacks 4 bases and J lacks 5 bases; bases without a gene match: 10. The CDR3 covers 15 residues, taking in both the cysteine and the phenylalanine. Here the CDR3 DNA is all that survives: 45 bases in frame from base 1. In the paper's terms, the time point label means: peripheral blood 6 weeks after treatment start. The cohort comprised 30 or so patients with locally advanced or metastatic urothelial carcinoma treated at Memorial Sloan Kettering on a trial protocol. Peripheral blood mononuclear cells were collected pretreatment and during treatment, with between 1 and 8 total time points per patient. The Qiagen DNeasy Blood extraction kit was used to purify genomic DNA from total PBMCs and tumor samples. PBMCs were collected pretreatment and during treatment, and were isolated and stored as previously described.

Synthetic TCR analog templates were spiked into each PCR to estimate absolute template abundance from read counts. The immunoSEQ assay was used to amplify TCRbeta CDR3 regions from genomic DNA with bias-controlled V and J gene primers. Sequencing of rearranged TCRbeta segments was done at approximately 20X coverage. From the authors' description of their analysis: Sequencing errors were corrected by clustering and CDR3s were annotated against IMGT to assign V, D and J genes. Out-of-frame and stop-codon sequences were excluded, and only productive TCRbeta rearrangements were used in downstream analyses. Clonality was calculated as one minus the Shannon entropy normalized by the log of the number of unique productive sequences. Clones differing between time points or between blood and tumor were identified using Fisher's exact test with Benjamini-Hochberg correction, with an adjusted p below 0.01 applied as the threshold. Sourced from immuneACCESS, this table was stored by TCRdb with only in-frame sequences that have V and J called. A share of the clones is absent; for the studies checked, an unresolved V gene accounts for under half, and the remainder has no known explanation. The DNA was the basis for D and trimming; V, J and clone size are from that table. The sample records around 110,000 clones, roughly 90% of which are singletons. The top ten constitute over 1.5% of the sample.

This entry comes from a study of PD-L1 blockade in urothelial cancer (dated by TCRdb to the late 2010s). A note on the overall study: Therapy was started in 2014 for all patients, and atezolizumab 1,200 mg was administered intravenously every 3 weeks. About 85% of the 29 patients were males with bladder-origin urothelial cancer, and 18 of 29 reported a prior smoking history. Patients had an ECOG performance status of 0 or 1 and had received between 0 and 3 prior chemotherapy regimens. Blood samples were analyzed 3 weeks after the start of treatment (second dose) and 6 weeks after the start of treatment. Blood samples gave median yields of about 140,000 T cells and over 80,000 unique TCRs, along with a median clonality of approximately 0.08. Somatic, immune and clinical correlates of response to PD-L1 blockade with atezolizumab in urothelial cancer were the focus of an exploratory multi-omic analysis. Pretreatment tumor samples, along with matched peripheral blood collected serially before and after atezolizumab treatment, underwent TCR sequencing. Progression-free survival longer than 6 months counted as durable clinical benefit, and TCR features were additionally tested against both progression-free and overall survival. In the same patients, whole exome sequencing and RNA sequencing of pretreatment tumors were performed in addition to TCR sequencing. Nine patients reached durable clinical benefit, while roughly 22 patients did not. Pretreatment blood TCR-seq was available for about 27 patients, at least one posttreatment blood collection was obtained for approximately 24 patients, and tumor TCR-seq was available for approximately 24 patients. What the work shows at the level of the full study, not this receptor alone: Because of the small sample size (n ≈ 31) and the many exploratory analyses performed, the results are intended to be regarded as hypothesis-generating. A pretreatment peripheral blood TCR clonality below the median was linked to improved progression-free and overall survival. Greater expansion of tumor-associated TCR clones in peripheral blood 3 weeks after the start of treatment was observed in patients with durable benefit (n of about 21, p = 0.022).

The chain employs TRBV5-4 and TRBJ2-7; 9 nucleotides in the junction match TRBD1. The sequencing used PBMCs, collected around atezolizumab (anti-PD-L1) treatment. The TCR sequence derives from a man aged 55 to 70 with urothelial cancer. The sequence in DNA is TGTGCCAGCAGCACACCGGGACAGGGAGGCCACGAGCAGTACTTC. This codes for CASSTPGQGGHEQYF.